One T cell receptor beta chain is described in this entry. The CDR3 has 13 amino acids. V was clipped by 9 bases and J by 6 bases; unmatched bases: 8. Germline V CDR1 and CDR2: ENHRY, SYGVKD. The method was immunoSEQ multiplex PCR; TCRdb's version includes in-frame clones alone and lacks a portion of them. The table records 250,000 to 350,000 clones, around 90% of them present only once. The data were obtained in a study of blood T cell repertoires in COVID-19. The genes are TRBV10-3 and TRBJ2-7; 10 nucleotides line up with TRBD2. The receptor comes from a woman aged 18-29 years with acute COVID-19. The sequencing sample was made of PBMCs or T cells enriched from blood (not recorded which). The CDR3 bases are TGTGCCATGTCCGGGACTAGCGTCTCCGAGCAGTACTTC. It yields the protein CAMSGTSVSEQYF.